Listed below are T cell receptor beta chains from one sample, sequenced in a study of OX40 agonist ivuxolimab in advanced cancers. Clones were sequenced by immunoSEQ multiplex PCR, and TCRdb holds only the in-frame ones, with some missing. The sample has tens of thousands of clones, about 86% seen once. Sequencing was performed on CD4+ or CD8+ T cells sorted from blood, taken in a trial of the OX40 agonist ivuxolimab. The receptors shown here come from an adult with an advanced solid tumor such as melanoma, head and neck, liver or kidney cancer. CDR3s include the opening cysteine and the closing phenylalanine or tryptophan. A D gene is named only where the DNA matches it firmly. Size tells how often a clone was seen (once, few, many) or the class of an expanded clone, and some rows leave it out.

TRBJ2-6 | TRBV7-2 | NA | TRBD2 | CASSLSGGSGANVLTF | TGTGCCAGCAGCCTCAGCGGGGGATCTGGGGCCAACGTCCTGACTTTC
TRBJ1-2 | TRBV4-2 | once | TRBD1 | CASSQAGQGGGYTF | TGTGCCAGCAGCCAAGCGGGACAGGGTGGTGGCTACACCTTC
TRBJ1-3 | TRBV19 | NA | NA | CASSAARRDSRNTIYF | TGTGCCAGTAGCGCCGCCCGCCGGGATTCAAGAAACACCATATATTTT
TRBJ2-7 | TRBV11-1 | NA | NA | CASSLGDSYEQCF | TGTGCCAGCAGCTTAGGGGACTCCTACGAGCAGTGCTTC
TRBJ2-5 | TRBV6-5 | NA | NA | CASSYDKGAGWETQYF | TGTGCCAGCAGTTACGATAAGGGGGCGGGATGGGAGACCCAGTACTTC
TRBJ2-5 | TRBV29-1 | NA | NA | CSVETTSQETQYF | TGCAGCGTTGAAACCACAAGTCAAGAGACCCAGTACTTC
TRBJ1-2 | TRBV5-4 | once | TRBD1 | CASSLGGTGDTYGYTF | TGTGCCAGCAGCTTGGGGGGGACAGGGGATACCTATGGCTACACCTTC
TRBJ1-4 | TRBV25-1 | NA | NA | CASSGGNLEKLFF | TGTGCCAGCAGCGGCGGCAATCTTGAAAAACTGTTTTTT
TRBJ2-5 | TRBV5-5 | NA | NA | CASTLPYQETQYF | TGTGCCAGCACCCTACCGTACCAAGAGACCCAGTACTTC
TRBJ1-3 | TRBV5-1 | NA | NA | CASSLAGEAFSGNTIYF | TGCGCCAGCAGCTTGGCCGGGGAGGCATTCTCTGGAAACACCATATATTTT
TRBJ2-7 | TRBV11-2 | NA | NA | CASSSKSGLSSSYEQYF | TGTGCCAGCAGCTCAAAATCAGGTCTATCGAGCTCCTACGAGCAGTACTTC
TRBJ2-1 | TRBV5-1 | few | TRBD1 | CASSLQGQGYDEQFF | TGCGCCAGCAGCTTGCAAGGACAGGGGTACGATGAGCAGTTCTTC
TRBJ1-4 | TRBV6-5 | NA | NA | CASRKEGARKLFF | TGTGCCAGCAGGAAAGAGGGAGCTAGAAAACTGTTTTTT
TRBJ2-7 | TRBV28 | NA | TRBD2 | CASLSQGSGVSYEQYF | TGTGCCAGCCTAAGTCAAGGTAGCGGGGTTTCCTACGAGCAGTACTTC
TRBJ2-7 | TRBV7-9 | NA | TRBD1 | CASSAPDRVGYEQYF | TGTGCCAGCAGCGCCCCGGACAGGGTCGGCTACGAGCAGTACTTC
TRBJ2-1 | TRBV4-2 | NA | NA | CASSPDSYNEQFF | TGTGCCAGCAGCCCTGACTCTTACAATGAGCAGTTCTTC
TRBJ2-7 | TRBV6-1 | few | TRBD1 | CASSEHPGTASYEQYF | TGTGCCAGCAGTGAACACCCCGGGACAGCGTCCTACGAGCAGTACTTC
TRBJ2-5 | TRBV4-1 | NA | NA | CASSLGRAAGAQETQYF | TGCGCCAGCAGCCTTGGGCGGGCTGCCGGGGCCCAAGAGACCCAGTACTTC
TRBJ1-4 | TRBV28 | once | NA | CASSPGGSDEKLFF | TGTGCCAGCAGCCCGGGGGGGTCGGATGAAAAACTGTTTTTT
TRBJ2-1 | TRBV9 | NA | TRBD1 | CASSVELATGGGNEQFF | TGTGCCAGCAGCGTAGAGTTGGCGACAGGGGGAGGTAATGAGCAGTTCTTC
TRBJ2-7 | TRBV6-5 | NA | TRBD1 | CASSYRDRGTYEQYF | TGTGCCAGCAGTTACCGGGACAGGGGAACCTACGAGCAGTACTTC
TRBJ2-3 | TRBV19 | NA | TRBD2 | CASSWGGPTTDTQYF | TGTGCCAGTAGTTGGGGGGGACCAACAACAGATACGCAGTATTTT
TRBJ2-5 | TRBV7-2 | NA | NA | CASSSTYQTQYF | TGTGCCAGCAGCTCTACCTATCAGACCCAGTACTTC
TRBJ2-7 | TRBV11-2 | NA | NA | CASSLDLGLAYWGQYF | TGTGCCAGCAGCTTAGATCTAGGGCTAGCTTACTGGGGGCAGTACTTC
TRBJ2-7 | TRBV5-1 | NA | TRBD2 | CASSPGGSSYEQYF | TGCGCCAGCAGCCCCGGGGGGAGCTCCTACGAGCAGTACTTC
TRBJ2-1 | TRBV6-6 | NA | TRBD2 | CASSLSGGHPYNEQFF | TGTGCCAGCAGTCTCTCGGGGGGTCATCCTTACAATGAGCAGTTCTTC
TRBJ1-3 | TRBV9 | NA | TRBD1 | CASSAGTGLDTIYF | TGTGCCAGCAGCGCTGGGACAGGGCTGGACACCATATATTTT
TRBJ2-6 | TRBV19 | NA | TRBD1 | CASTGDRVFSGANVLTF | TGTGCCAGTACCGGGGACAGGGTTTTCTCTGGGGCCAACGTCCTGACTTTC
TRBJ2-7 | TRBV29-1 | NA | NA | CSVKGTITYEQYF | TGCAGCGTTAAAGGGACAATCACCTACGAGCAGTACTTC
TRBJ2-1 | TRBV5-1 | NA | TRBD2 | CASSWSGGTNEQFF | TGCGCCAGCAGCTGGTCGGGAGGCACAAATGAGCAGTTCTTC
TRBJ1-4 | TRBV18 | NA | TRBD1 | CASSPRQGASANEKLFF | TGTGCCAGCTCACCACGGCAGGGGGCATCGGCTAATGAAAAACTGTTTTTT
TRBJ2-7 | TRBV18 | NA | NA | CASSPRVVHEQYF | TGTGCCAGCTCACCACGCGTTGTCCACGAGCAGTACTTC
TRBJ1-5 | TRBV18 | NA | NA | CASSSRRDSNQPQHF | TGTGCCAGCTCATCCCGCCGGGATAGCAATCAGCCCCAGCATTTT
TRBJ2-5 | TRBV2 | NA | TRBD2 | CASSRVAGPETQYF | TGTGCCAGCAGTCGGGTAGCGGGACCGGAGACCCAGTACTTC
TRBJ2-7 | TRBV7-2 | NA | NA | CASSRNSGTGEQYF | TGTGCCAGCAGCCGTAATAGTGGTACAGGGGAGCAGTACTTC
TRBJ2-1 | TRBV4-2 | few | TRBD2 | CASLTSGGAPNEQFF | TGTGCCAGTTTGACTAGCGGGGGGGCCCCCAATGAGCAGTTCTTC
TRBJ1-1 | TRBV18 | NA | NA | CASSPQGQHTEAFF | TGTGCCAGCTCACCTCAGGGGCAACACACTGAAGCTTTCTTT
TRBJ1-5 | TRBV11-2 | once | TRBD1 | CASSPSVYRGGNQPQHF | TGTGCCAGCAGCCCATCAGTGTACAGGGGTGGCAATCAGCCCCAGCATTTT
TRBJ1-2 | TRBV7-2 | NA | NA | CASSKPGQRSYGYTF | TGTGCCAGCAGCAAACCGGGACAAAGATCCTATGGCTACACCTTC
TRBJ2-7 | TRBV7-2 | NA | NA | CASSLRRGGTYEQYF | TGTGCCAGCAGCCTTAGGAGGGGGGGAACCTACGAGCAGTACTTC
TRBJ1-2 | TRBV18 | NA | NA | CASSPTGLTNYGYTF | TGTGCCAGCTCACCAACAGGGTTGACGAACTATGGCTACACCTTC
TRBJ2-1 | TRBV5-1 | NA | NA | CASSSNKNNEQFF | TGCGCCAGCAGCTCAAACAAGAACAATGAGCAGTTCTTC
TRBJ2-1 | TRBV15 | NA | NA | CATSRLKGFNEQFF | TGTGCCACCAGCAGACTCAAGGGTTTCAATGAGCAGTTCTTC
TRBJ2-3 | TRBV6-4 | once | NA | CASNLVRVDTQYF | TGTGCCAGCAACCTTGTCAGGGTAGATACGCAGTATTTT
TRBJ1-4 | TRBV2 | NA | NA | CASRHRMTTNEKLFF | TGTGCCAGCAGGCATCGGATGACAACTAATGAAAAACTGTTTTTT
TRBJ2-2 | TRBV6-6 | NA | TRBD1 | CASSKQGAHTGELFF | TGTGCCAGCAGTAAACAGGGGGCGCACACCGGGGAGCTGTTTTTT
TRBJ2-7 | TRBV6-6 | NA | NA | CASSSGPRLYF | TGTGCCAGCAGTTCGGGACCCAGGCTGTACTTC
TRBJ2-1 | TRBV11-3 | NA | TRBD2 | CASSRIAGDYNEQFF | TGTGCCAGCAGCCGAATAGCGGGCGACTACAATGAGCAGTTCTTC
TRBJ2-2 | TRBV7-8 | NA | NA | CASSLGVVNTGELFF | TGTGCCAGCAGCTTAGGGGTGGTAAACACCGGGGAGCTGTTTTTT
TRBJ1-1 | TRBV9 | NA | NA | CASSVASGRGAVNTEAFF | TGTGCCAGCAGCGTAGCGTCGGGTAGGGGGGCGGTGAACACTGAAGCTTTCTTT
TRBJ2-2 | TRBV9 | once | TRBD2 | CASSPVAGGRATGELFF | TGTGCCAGCAGCCCAGTGGCGGGGGGGCGGGCCACCGGGGAGCTGTTTTTT
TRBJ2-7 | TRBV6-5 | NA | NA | CASSYSRTSNSYEQYF | TGTGCCAGCAGTTATTCCAGGACGTCGAACTCCTACGAGCAGTACTTC
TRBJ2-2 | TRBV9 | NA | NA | CASSPGNTGELFF | TGTGCCAGCAGTCCGGGGAACACCGGGGAGCTGTTTTTT
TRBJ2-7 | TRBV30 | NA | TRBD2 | CAWSSGTDEQYF | TGTGCCTGGAGTAGCGGGACGGACGAGCAGTACTTC
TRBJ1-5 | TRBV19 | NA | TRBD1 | CASSQQGQGWNQPQHF | TGTGCCAGTAGTCAGCAAGGACAGGGATGGAATCAGCCCCAGCATTTT
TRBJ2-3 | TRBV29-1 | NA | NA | CSVVDRDTQYF | TGCAGCGTTGTCGATCGAGATACGCAGTATTTT
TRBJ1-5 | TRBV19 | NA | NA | CASTPEGGKSQPQHF | TGTGCCAGTACCCCCGAAGGGGGGAAGAGTCAGCCCCAGCATTTT